This T cell receptor (beta chain) originates from a study of technical replicates of blood from a handful of donors. Trimming stripped 5 bases from V and 8 bases from J, with 22 bases between. From germline, CDR1 is SGHAT and CDR2 FQNNGV. There are 16 residues in the CDR3. The table came from immunoSEQ multiplex PCR; TCRdb's copy has only in-frame clones and leaves some out. The top ten hold under 0.3% of the sample, which has roughly 90,000 clones, roughly 92% seen once. The sequencing sample was made of T cells isolated from PBMCs. The J gene is TRBJ2-1, the V gene TRBV11-2; D may be TRBD2 (6 bases). The sequence came from a human donor in good health. CDR3 protein: CASSTSSTGGQDEQFF. CDR3 DNA: TGTGCCAGCAGCACTTCCTCGACCGGGGGTCAGGATGAGCAGTTCTTC.